The next 6 T cell receptor beta chains were all read from a single sample in a study of blood T cell repertoires in COVID-19. Profiling relied on immunoSEQ multiplex PCR, and the TCRdb table lists in-frame clones only, not all of them. The sample has some 100,000 clones, more than 90% seen once. Sequencing input: peripheral blood. These receptors came from a man in his sixties or seventies with acute or convalescent COVID-19.

This clone appeared once. The chain carries TRBV19 and TRBJ1-3, with D possibly matching TRBD1 (6 bases). CDR1 and CDR2 (germline): LNHDA, SQIVND (reference sequence). Trimming removed 2 bases from V and 1 base from J, with 9 bases in between. CDR3 length equals 15 residues. CDR3 nucleotide sequence: TGTGCCAGTAGTATAATACAGGGATCTGGAAACACCATATATTTT. Encoded protein: CASSIIQGSGNTIYF.

There are a few counts of this clone. CDR3 in amino acids: CASSGTTYEQYF. The CDR3 coding sequence is TGCGCCAGCAGCGGGACAACATACGAGCAGTACTTC. The rearrangement joins TRBV5-1 to TRBJ2-7; the D gene is possibly TRBD1 (6 bases). The V end lost 4 bases, the J end lost 4 bases, and 9 bases lay between the germline ends. The CDR3 contains 12 residues. Germline lookup yields CDR1 SGHRS and CDR2 YFSETQ.

This CDR3 is CASSLTPNSATNEKLFF. The CDR3 DNA reads as TGTGCCAGCAGTCTCACCCCAAACAGTGCAACTAATGAAAAACTGTTTTTT. The J gene is TRBJ1-4, the V gene TRBV28; D is undetermined. This CDR3 spans 17 amino acids. Per the germline V gene, CDR1 is MDHEN and CDR2 is SYDVKM. V was cut by 5 bases and J by 0 bases, with 16 bases left in between. Full variable domain (outside the CDR3, taken from reference TRBV28 and TRBJ1-4): DVKVTQSSRYLVKRTGEKVFLECVQDMDHENMFWYRQDPGLGLRLIYFSYDVKMKEKGDIPEGYSVSREKKERFSLILESASTNQTSMYLCASSLTPNSATNEKLFFGSGTQLSVL.

The chain couples TRBV10-3 to TRBJ2-5; D remains unclear. The CDR3 sequence is 15 residues long. Germline loops: CDR1 ENHRY, CDR2 SYGVKD. Trimming pared 2 bases from V and 2 bases from J, leaving 12 bases between. The CDR3 coding sequence is TGTGCCATCAGTGAGAAAGACGCCGGGCAAGAGACCCAGTACTTC. Protein sequence: CAISEKDAGQETQYF.

V gene TRBV10-3 combines with J gene TRBJ2-2; TRBD2 is a possible D gene (6 bases). The CDR3 extends over 13 amino acids. CDR1 is ENHRY and CDR2 is SYGVKD in the germline V gene. The chain's CDR3 is CALAVANTGELFF. The CDR3 bases are TGTGCTTTAGCGGTAGCAAACACCGGGGAGCTGTTTTTT.

The chain joins TRBV9 to TRBJ2-7; no reliable D call. The CDR3 has 13 amino acids. V was cut by 0 bases and J by 5 bases, with 9 bases left in between. Germline assignment: CDR1 SGDLS and CDR2 YYNGEE. The CDR3 region is CASSVGKSNEQYF. In nucleotides, the CDR3 is TGTGCCAGCAGCGTAGGAAAGAGCAACGAGCAGTACTTC.